The clone carrying this T cell receptor beta chain appeared many times. No antigen is known for it. Germline V CDR1 and CDR2: SNHLY, FYNNEI. CDR3 length equals 13 residues. Between the trimmed V and J ends, which lost 6 bases and 9 bases, there was a span of 17 bases. The entry originates in a study of neurological immune-mediated disorders. Study-wide findings and caveats: HTLV-1-associated myelopathy displayed the greatest TCR clonal expansion, and multiple sclerosis exhibited the smallest, lower than that of healthy controls. The absence of any CDR3 amino acid sequence shared by expanded clones across subjects suggests that repertoires were private in all groups.

Each CDR3 protein is one row after TCRdb ran MiXCR on the 5' RACE reads. The sample lists 15,000 or so distinct CDR3 sequences, 14% to 15% occurring once. Material for sequencing was PBMCs. This sequence joins TRBV2 and TRBJ1-1; TRBD1 is a possible D gene (6 bases). The receptor comes from a man in his 60s with HTLV-1-associated myelopathy (HAM/TSP). The CDR3 loop is CASSWAEGGKAFF. The CDR3 coding sequence is TGTGCCAGCAGCTGGGCAGAAGGGGGGAAAGCTTTCTTT.